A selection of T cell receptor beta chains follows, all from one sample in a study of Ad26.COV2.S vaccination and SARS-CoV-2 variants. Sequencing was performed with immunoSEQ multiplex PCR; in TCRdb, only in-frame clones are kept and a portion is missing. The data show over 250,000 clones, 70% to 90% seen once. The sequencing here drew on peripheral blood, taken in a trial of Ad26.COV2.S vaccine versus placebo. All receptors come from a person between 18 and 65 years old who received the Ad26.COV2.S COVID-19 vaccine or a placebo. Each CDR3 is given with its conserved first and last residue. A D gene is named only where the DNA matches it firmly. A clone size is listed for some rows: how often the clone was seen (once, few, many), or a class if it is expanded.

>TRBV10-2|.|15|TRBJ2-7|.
TGCGCCAGCAGAGTGGACCCCTCGAGCTCCTACGAGCAGTACTTC
CASRVDPSSSYEQYF
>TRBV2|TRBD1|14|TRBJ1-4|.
TGTGCCAGCAGTGAGACAGGGGTTTTTGAAAAACTGTTTTTT
CASSETGVFEKLFF
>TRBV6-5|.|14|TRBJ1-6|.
TGTGCCAGCAGCGCAGGGCCCTATAATTCACCCCTCCACTTT
CASSAGPYNSPLHF
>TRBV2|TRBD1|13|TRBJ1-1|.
TGTGCCAGCAGCGTACAGGGGGGCACTGAAGCTTTCTTT
CASSVQGGTEAFF
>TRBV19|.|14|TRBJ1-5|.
TGTGCCAGTAGTATCCTGGGGGCCTATCAGCCCCAGCATTTT
CASSILGAYQPQHF
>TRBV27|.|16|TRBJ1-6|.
TGTGCCAGCAGGATAGCAGGACTCTCCTATAATTCACCCCTCCACTTT
CASRIAGLSYNSPLHF
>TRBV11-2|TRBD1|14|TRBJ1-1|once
TGTGCCAGCAGCTTGGGGACAGGATTTACTGAAGCTTTCTTT
CASSLGTGFTEAFF
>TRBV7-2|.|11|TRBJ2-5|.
TGTGCCAGCGGCCGGGGGGAGACCCAGTACTTC
CASGRGETQYF
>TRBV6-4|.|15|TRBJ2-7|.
TGTGCCAGCAGTGACTCCTGGGTCCCCCCCTACGAGCAGTACTTC
CASSDSWVPPYEQYF
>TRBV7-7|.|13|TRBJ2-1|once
TGTGCTAGCAGCTTCCGGTGGAACAATGAGCAGTTCTTC
CASSFRWNNEQFF
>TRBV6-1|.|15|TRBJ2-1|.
TGTGCCAGCAGTGAAGGACAGGCCTCCGCCTATGAGCAGTTCTTC
CASSEGQASAYEQFF
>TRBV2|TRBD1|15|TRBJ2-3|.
TGTGCCAGCACCAGACAGGGTGCTAGCACAGATACGCAGTATTTT
CASTRQGASTDTQYF
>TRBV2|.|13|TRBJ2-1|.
TGTGCCAGCACGACGGGGGCTCGAAATGAGCAGTTCTTC
CASTTGARNEQFF
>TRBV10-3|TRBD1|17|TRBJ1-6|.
TGTGCCATCAGTGACTCGACAGGGAGCTCCTATAATTCACCCCTCCACTTT
CAISDSTGSSYNSPLHF
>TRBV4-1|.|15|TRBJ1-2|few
TGCGCCAGCAGCCCTATAGGCGAGGCTAACTATGGCTACACCTTC
CASSPIGEANYGYTF
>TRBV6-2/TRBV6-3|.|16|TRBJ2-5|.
TGTGCCAGCAGCGCCCCCCGGCAGGGTTTAGGAGAGACCCAGTACTTC
CASSAPRQGLGETQYF
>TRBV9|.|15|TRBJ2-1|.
TGTGCCAGCAGCGTAGCCGGGAGAGACTACAATGAGCAGTTCTTC
CASSVAGRDYNEQFF
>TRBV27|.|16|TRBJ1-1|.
TGTGCCAGCAGTTTCCGCCCAGGGGTCGGGAACACTGAAGCTTTCTTT
CASSFRPGVGNTEAFF
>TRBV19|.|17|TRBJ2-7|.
TGTGCCAGTAGTGGGGCCCAAGCAACAACAGTAACCTACGAGCAGTACTTC
CASSGAQATTVTYEQYF
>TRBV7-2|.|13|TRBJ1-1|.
TGTGCCAGCAGCTTATCCGGGAACACTGAAGCTTTCTTT
CASSLSGNTEAFF
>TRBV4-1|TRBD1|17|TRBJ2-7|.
TGCGCCAGCAGCCAATTTTCTCCCGGGACAGGGACGGGAGAGCAGTACTTC
CASSQFSPGTGTGEQYF
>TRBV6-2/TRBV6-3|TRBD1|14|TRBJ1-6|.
TGTGCCAGCAGTCAAGACAGGGGTAATTCACCCCTCCACTTT
CASSQDRGNSPLHF
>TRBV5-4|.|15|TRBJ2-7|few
TGTGCCAGCAGCTTGGGTCGGGACACATCCTACGAGCAGTACTTC
CASSLGRDTSYEQYF
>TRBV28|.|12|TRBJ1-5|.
TGTGCCAGCAGTTTGACTAATCAGCCCCAGCATTTT
CASSLTNQPQHF
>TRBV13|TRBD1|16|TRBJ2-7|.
TGTGCCAGCAGCTTAGAAGGGACAGGGGGTTTCTACGAGCAGTACTTC
CASSLEGTGGFYEQYF
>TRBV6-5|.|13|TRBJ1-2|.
TGTGCCAGCAGTTACACGCCTAACTATGGCTACACCTTC
CASSYTPNYGYTF
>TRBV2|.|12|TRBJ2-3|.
TGTGCCAGCAGTTACTTGGCAGATACGCAGTATTTT
CASSYLADTQYF
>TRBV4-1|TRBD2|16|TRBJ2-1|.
TGCGCCAGCCGGACTAGCGGGGGTAGCTCCTACAATGAGCAGTTCTTC
CASRTSGGSSYNEQFF
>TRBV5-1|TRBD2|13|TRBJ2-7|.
TGCGCCAGCAGCCTGGGGGAGGGACTCGAGCAGTACTTC
CASSLGEGLEQYF
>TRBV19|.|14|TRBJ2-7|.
TGTGCCAGTACCTCGAGACCCAACTCCTACGAGCAGTACTTC
CASTSRPNSYEQYF
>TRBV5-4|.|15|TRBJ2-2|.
TGTGCCAGCAGCTTGGCGGGGTCCCTCCAAGGGGAGCTGTTTTTT
CASSLAGSLQGELFF
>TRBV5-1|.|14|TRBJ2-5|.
TGCGCCAGCAGCTTGAGTGGGAGCCAAGAGACCCAGTACTTC
CASSLSGSQETQYF
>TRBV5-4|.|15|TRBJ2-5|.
TGTGCCAGCAGCTTCGGGACACAAGGGAGGGAGACCCAGTACTTC
CASSFGTQGRETQYF
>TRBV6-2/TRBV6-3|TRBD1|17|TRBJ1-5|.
TGTGCCAGCAGTGAGTACGGACCCGGGACAGGGGATCAGCCCCAGCATTTT
CASSEYGPGTGDQPQHF
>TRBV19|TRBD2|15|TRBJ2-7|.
TGTGCCAGTAGTATTGGGGGAGGGATCTCCTACGAGCAGTACTTC
CASSIGGGISYEQYF
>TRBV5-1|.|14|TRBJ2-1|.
TGCGCCAGCAGCTCGAGCATCTCCTACAATGAGCAGTTCTTC
CASSSSISYNEQFF
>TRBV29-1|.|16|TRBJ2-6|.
TGCAGCGTTGCCCGGGACATTGACTCTGGGGCCAACGTCCTGACTTTC
CSVARDIDSGANVLTF
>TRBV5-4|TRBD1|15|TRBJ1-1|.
TGTGCCAGCAGCAAACCGGGACAGACGAACACTGAAGCTTTCTTT
CASSKPGQTNTEAFF
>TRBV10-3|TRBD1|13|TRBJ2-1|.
TGTGCCACCTCTTCCAGGGGGTACAATGAGCAGTTCTTC
CATSSRGYNEQFF
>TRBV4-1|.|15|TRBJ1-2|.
TGCGCCAGCAGCCAAGATGAGGAGACAGGCTATGGCTACACCTTC
CASSQDEETGYGYTF
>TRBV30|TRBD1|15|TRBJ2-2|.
TGTGCCTTCTTAGGGGGCGCAATCGGGACCGGGGAGCTGTTTTTT
CAFLGGAIGTGELFF
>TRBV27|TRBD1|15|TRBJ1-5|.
TGTGCCAGCAGAGCAGGGGGCAATGGTGGTCAGCCCCAGCATTTT
CASRAGGNGGQPQHF
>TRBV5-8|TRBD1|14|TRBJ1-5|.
TGTGCCAGCAGGACAGGGTTGTTCAATCAGCCCCAGCATTTT
CASRTGLFNQPQHF
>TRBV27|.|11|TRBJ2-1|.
TGTGCCAGCAGTTTAGGTGATGAGCAGTTCTTC
CASSLGDEQFF
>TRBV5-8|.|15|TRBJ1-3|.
TGTGCCAGCAGCCAAGGACAGTACTCTGGAAACACCATATATTTT
CASSQGQYSGNTIYF
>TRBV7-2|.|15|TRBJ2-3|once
TGTGCCAGCAGCTTAGAGTACTCTAGCACAGATACGCAGTATTTT
CASSLEYSSTDTQYF
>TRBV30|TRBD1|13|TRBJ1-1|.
TGTGCCTGGAGTGCCCAGGGGGCCACTGAAGCTTTCTTT
CAWSAQGATEAFF
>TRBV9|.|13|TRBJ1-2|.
TGTGCCAGCAGCGCTGTCAGTAACTATGGCTACACCTTC
CASSAVSNYGYTF